The T cell receptor (beta chain) described here comes from a study of blood T cell repertoires in COVID-19. Recruitment covered about 25 US areas and drew participants whose ages spanned roughly 18 to 100 years. TCRdb keeps only in-frame clones here, not all; method: immunoSEQ multiplex PCR. The sample holds around 290,000 clones, roughly 90% seen once. Germline V gives CDR1 KGHSH, CDR2 LQKENI. V lost 0 bases, J lost 3 bases, and 11 bases lay in between. CDR3 length: 15 residues. The sequencing input was PBMCs or T cells enriched from blood (not recorded which). The rearrangement joins TRBV18 to TRBJ1-1; no clear D. The TCR originated in a woman between 25 and 40 years old who had recovered from COVID-19. The CDR3 DNA sequence: TGTGCCAGCTCACCACCTGGAGGGAGGGACACTGAAGCTTTCTTT. This codes for CASSPPGGRDTEAFF.